This record concerns one T cell receptor beta chain sequence. CDR3 length equals 15 residues. V shed 0 bases and J shed 0 bases, with 6 bases lying between them. The germline CDR1 and CDR2 sequences are MRHNA and SNTAGT. A template switching step contributed a universal primer site, while unique molecular identifiers were present in the cDNA. MiXCR, run by TCRdb on the 5' RACE reads, gives a single entry per CDR3 protein. The sample includes around 200,000 distinct CDR3 sequences, around 9.6% of them seen just once. These data originate in a study of identical twins. The genes are TRBV6-4 and TRBJ2-1, with D maybe TRBD2 (6 bases). Input material: memory (CD45RO+) T cells sorted from blood. The origin of this receptor is a woman younger than 35 in good health. The CDR3 sequence is CASSDSAGSYNEQFF. CDR3 DNA: TGTGCCAGCAGTGACTCAGCGGGCTCCTACAATGAGCAGTTCTTC.